This T cell receptor beta chain was found in a study of cytomegalovirus exposure and HLA in healthy donors. Primers included in the PCR were 60 Vbeta and 13 Jbeta primers. Measured with immunoSEQ multiplex PCR; TCRdb has only the in-frame clones, and not every one. The repertoire holds about 160,000 clones, with approximately 82% as singletons. The CDR3 runs 15 residues. The junction had 3 bases not matched to a gene; V was cut back by 0 bases and J by 2 bases. Germline V gene data show CDR1 as MNHEY and CDR2 as SVGAGI. The sequence was collected from a male donor in good health and CMV-seropositive. This chain links TRBV6-5 with TRBJ2-7, with 8 bases fitting TRBD1. The material sequenced was PBMCs. The chain's CDR3 is CASSYSGRGPYEQYF. The CDR3 nucleotides read TGTGCCAGCAGTTACTCCGGCAGGGGGCCCTACGAGCAGTACTTC.